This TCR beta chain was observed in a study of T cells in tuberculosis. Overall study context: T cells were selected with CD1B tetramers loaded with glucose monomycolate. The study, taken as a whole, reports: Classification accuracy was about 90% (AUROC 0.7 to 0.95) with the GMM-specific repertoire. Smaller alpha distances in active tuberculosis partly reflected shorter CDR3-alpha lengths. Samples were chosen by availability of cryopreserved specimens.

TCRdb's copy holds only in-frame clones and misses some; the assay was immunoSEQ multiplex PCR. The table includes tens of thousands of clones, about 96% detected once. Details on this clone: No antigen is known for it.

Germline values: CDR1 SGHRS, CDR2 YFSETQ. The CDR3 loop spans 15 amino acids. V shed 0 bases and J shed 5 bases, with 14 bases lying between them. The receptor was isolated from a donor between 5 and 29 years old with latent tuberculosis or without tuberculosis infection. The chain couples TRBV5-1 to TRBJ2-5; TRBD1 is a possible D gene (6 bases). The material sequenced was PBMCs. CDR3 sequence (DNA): TGCGCCAGCAGCTTGGTAGGACAGCAACGGGAGACCCAGTACTTC. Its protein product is CASSLVGQQRETQYF.